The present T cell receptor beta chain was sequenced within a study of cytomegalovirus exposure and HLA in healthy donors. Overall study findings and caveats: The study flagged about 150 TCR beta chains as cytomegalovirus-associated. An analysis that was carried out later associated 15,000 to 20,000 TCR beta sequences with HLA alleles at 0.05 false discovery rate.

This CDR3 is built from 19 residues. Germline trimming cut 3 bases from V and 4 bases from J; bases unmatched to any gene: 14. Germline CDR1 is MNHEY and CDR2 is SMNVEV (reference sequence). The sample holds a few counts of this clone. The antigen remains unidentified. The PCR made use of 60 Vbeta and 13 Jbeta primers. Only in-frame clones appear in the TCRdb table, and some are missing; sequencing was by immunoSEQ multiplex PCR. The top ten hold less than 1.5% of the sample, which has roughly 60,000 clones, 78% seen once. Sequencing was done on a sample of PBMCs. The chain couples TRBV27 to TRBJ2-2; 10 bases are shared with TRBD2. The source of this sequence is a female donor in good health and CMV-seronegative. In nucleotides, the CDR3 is TGTGCCAGCAGTTTCTTTGCCCGTAGCGGGGGGCTCCTCACCGGGGAGCTGTTTTTT. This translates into CASSFFARSGGLLTGELFF.